This TCR beta chain was identified in a study of metastatic and nonmetastatic thyroid tumors. This clone was detected many times. Not a single patient had been given any form of treatment at any point before undergoing thyroid surgery. TCRdb re-clonotyped the PCR reads via MiXCR. The repertoire holds approximately 69,000 clones, with about 14% as singletons. Sequenced material: blood. The TCR sequence derives from a male donor with papillary thyroid cancer or a benign thyroid nodule (not recorded which). Some clones in this sample may be carry-over from other donors' samples.

CDR3: CAWSGGLVGDEQFF. The CDR3 coding sequence is TGTGCCTGGAGTGGGGGACTAGTGGGCGATGAGCAGTTCTTC. The genes are TRBV30 and TRBJ2-1, with 8 positions matching TRBD2. CDR3 length: 14 amino acids. Germline CDR1 reads GTSNPN; CDR2 reads SVGIG (reference sequence). After removal of 1 base from V and 8 bases from J, the junction contained 7 bases not matched to a gene.